The clone carrying this TCR beta chain was seen only a few times. The source of the sample is a study of blood T cell repertoires in COVID-19. Overall study: Acute and convalescent COVID-19 specimens originated in the United States, Italy and Spain. Sources were T cells, B-cell-depleted T cells, or PBMCs; the material itself was cDNA or gDNA.

In germline, CDR1 is SGHAT, CDR2 FQNNGV. This CDR3 has 15 amino acids. Between the trimmed V and J ends, which lost 4 bases and 6 bases, there was a span of 18 bases. Original processing notes: For nucleated cells, counts were estimated from reference gene primer amplification. TCRdb's copy holds only in-frame clones and misses some; the assay was immunoSEQ multiplex PCR. The DNA gave D and trimming, while V, J and clone size come from that table. The data contain roughly 250,000 clones, under 85% of them singletons. Material for sequencing was peripheral blood. The TCR sequence derives from a woman between 35 and 50 years old with active or convalescent COVID-19. The chain couples TRBV11-2 to TRBJ1-1; D may be TRBD1 (5 bases). The CDR3 loop is CASSYYVGRDSEAFF. CDR3 bases: TGTGCCAGCAGCTATTATGTAGGCAGGGACTCTGAAGCTTTCTTT.